The subject of this entry is one T cell receptor beta chain. The clone's antigen remains unknown. The sample holds no much larger clone one base away, and base qualities are not on file. The sample is drawn from a study of memory CD4+ T cells and cytomegalovirus serostatus (dated by TCRdb to 2018 to 2020). With regard to the full study: A total of about 33 healthy Belgian adults, of whom 9 were CMV seropositive and about 25 were CMV seronegative, were included in the cohort. To replicate a published TCR-based CMV serostatus classifier, the researchers sequenced the CD4+ memory TCRbeta repertoires of a Belgian cohort whose cytomegalovirus serostatus was known. The paper as a whole reports these results and caveats: For predicting CMV serostatus, the median bootstrapped AUC was approximately 0.95 using the original framework and about 0.89 using a US-trained random forest. A median bootstrapped AUC of almost 0.96 with a 95% CI of 0.76-1.00 was achieved on the Belgian cohort by the original-framework classifier. Among the 150 to 200 previously reported CMV-associated TCRbeta sequences, over 65 showed up in the CD4+ memory repertoires, with each one found in between one and five individuals. Results were interpreted as suggesting that the CMV-associated TCR signature is largely present in the CD4+ memory repertoire. Only CD4+CD45RO+ memory cells were sequenced, unlike the original study, which covered naive and memory CD4+ and CD8+ populations.

V is clipped by 4 bases and J by 4 bases, and the sequence between their germline boundaries is 8 bases long. The germline V gene supplies CDR1 MNHEY and CDR2 SVGAGI. The CDR3 spans 12 residues, from the cysteine through the phenylalanine. Kept here is only the CDR3 DNA, which spans 36 bases and is read in frame from base 1. A FACSAria II was used to sort memory CD4+ T cells, defined as single viable CD3+CD4+CD8-CD45RO+ cells. To determine CMV serostatus, a Roche Elecsys assay was used that detects serum IgG against CMV pp150, pp28, p38 and p52. Following thawing, total CD4+ T cells were enriched through positive selection using CD4 magnetic microbeads. The samples came from a different study that was designed specifically to examine the CD4+ T cell memory repertoire. Peripheral blood mononuclear cells were isolated and cryopreserved according to standard operating procedures, and serum was stored at -80 degrees C. Staining used CD3-PerCP (BW264/56), CD4-APC (RPA-T4), CD45RO-PE (UCHT1) and CD8-Pacific Orange (3B5) antibodies, with Sytox blue excluding non-viable cells.

Genomic DNA was extracted from sorted cells with the Quick-DNA Microprep Kit. Amplification of TCRbeta DNA was done with the immunoSEQ hsTCRbeta kit, following the protocol from the manufacturer. An Illumina MiSeq instrument was used to sequence the TCRbeta libraries. The paper's processing steps were these. Removing out-of-frame sequences left 2,204,828 distinct TCRbeta sequences, an average of roughly 67,000 per individual. Each individual was scored using the number of some 160 previously reported CMV-associated TCRbeta sequences that the individual carried and the total number of productive distinct TCRbeta sequences. A beta-binomial model was reimplemented in Python, and random forests from scikit-learn, run with default parameters, were trained on data from the US cohort. Classifier performance on the Belgian cohort was reported as the median AUC with percentile confidence intervals calculated over 10,000 bootstrap iterations. In its TCRdb copy, this immuneACCESS table keeps in-frame sequences only and misses some clones. Where compared with another copy, unresolved V genes explain less than half of these, and the others have no known cause. Clonal size and the V and J genes are those of that table, whereas D and trimming came from the DNA. In this sample the table shows 40,000 to 50,000 clones, around 82% of which occur a single time. The ten largest account for approximately 0.85% of the sample.

The TCR sequence derives from an adult in good health and CMV-seronegative. Sequenced: memory CD4+ T cells from blood. The chain is encoded by TRBV6-5 joined to TRBJ2-7; the D gene is unclear. The base sequence is TGTGCCAGCAGTTCCCCAGGATACGAGCAGTACTTC. Its translation reads: CASSSPGYEQYF.